The 10 T cell receptor beta chains below were found in one sample sequenced in a study of blood T cell repertoires in COVID-19. TCRdb's table, derived via immunoSEQ multiplex PCR, lists solely in-frame clones and lacks some. The table has around 250,000 clones, 82% seen once. Sequencing used peripheral blood. Every receptor here comes from a woman under 30 with acute or convalescent COVID-19.

The CDR3 coding sequence is TGTGCCCACAGAACAGGGGGGAGTGAAAAACTGTTTTTT. Its translation is CAHRTGGSEKLFF. The chain is built from TRBV28 and TRBJ1-4, with 8 bases fitting TRBD1. V was pared by 11 bases and J by 7 bases, with 9 bases of the junction left unmatched. CDR3 length: 13 amino acids. Germline-derived CDR1 and CDR2 are MDHEN and SYDVKM.

This clone has just one count. The chain couples TRBV7-9 to TRBJ2-4; D uncertain. The V gene lost 1 base and the J gene lost 0 bases, with 13 bases spanning the gap. There are 17 residues in the CDR3. Germline CDR1 and CDR2: SEHNR and FQNEAQ (reference sequence). Here the CDR3 reads CASSLVNRYLAKNIQYF. CDR3 bases: TGTGCCAGCAGCTTAGTTAATCGGTATTTAGCCAAAAACATTCAGTACTTC.

The chain couples TRBV28 to TRBJ2-1; 11 bases agree with TRBD2. V was pared by 3 bases and J by 0 bases, with 7 bases of the junction left unmatched. CDR3 length: 18 residues. Germline CDR1 reads MDHEN; CDR2 reads SYDVKM. Written as DNA, the CDR3 is TGTGCCAGCAGTTTTCCTAGTACTAGCGGGAGCTCCTACAATGAGCAGTTCTTC. Its protein is CASSFPSTSGSSYNEQFF.

The V call is TRBV19, the J call TRBJ2-3, with 7 bases fitting TRBD2. V shed 2 bases, J shed 1 base, and the junction held 6 bases outside the gene matches. In germline, CDR1 is LNHDA, CDR2 SQIVND (reference sequence). This CDR3 comprises 16 residues. The CDR3 DNA reads TGTGCCAGTAGTATAACTCCGGGAGGCCGCACAGATACGCAGTATTTT. Translated, it gives CASSITPGGRTDTQYF.

DNA for the CDR3: TGTGCCAGCAGACTACTAGCGGGAGGCTACAATGAGCAGTTCTTC. It specifies CASRLLAGGYNEQFF. The chain has TRBV6-5 and TRBJ2-1; the match to TRBD2 covers 12 bases. The CDR3 loop spans 15 amino acids. Trimming took 6 bases from V and 3 from J; bases not matched to a gene: 3. Germline assignment: CDR1 MNHEY and CDR2 SVGAGI.

The V and J genes are TRBV6-2 or TRBV6-3 and TRBJ2-1; a possible D gene is TRBD2 (6 bases). CDR1 is MNHEY, CDR2 SVGEGT, per germline. CDR3 length: 14 amino acids. Deletions cut 2 bases from V and 8 bases from J, with 13 bases between. CDR3 in DNA: TGTGCCAGCAGTTACGGGGGGAGCGGCGATGAGCAGTTCTTC. This codes for CASSYGGSGDEQFF.

V is TRBV30 and J is TRBJ1-6, with 9 bases that match TRBD1. CDR1 is GTSNPN, CDR2 SVGIG, per germline (reference sequence). With V trimmed by 7 bases and J by 5 bases, 9 bases remained unmatched. The CDR3 runs 15 residues. The CDR3 sequence: CAFRDRASNNSPLHF. The CDR3 DNA follows: TGTGCCTTTCGGGACAGGGCCTCAAATAATTCACCCCTCCACTTT.

This rearrangement joins TRBV6-6 to TRBJ2-3; 14 bases are shared with TRBD2. This CDR3 spans 16 amino acids. Trimming cost V 5 bases and J 4 bases; bases outside gene matches: 5. Germline CDR1 is MNHNY and CDR2 is SVGAGI (reference sequence). The DNA for the CDR3 is TGTGCCAGCAGTCTCGGACTAGCGGGAGGTGCAGATACGCAGTATTTT. It translates to CASSLGLAGGADTQYF.

The chain carries TRBV10-1 and TRBJ2-3, with D tentatively TRBD1 (5 bases). The V end was cut by 2 bases, the J end by 2 bases, with 11 bases between. The CDR3 runs 15 residues. The germline gives CDR1 WNHNN, CDR2 SYGVQD (reference sequence). CDR3 in amino acids: CASSERGITTDTQYF. The DNA for the CDR3 is TGCGCCAGCAGTGAGAGGGGAATCACCACAGATACGCAGTATTTT.

The J gene is TRBJ1-5, the V gene TRBV27; D ambiguous. The CDR3 covers 16 residues. The germline gives CDR1 MNHEY, CDR2 SMNVEV (reference sequence). V was trimmed by 3 bases and J by 0 bases, leaving 12 bases between them. CDR3 DNA sequence: TGTGCCAGCAGTTTCGCAGGAGGATATAGCAATCAGCCCCAGCATTTT. Its translation: CASSFAGGYSNQPQHF.